This T cell receptor (beta chain) was retrieved from a study of blood T cell repertoires in COVID-19. CDR3 size: 16 residues. Trimming cost V 3 bases and J 8 bases; bases outside gene matches: 12. Germline lookup yields CDR1 SGHRS and CDR2 YFSETQ. Clones were sequenced by immunoSEQ multiplex PCR, and TCRdb holds only the in-frame ones, with some missing. The sample comprises more than 85,000 clones, approximately 80% of which are singletons, and less than 20% rests with the top ten. The sample comprised peripheral blood. This clonotype was sampled from a woman at least 80 years old with acute or convalescent COVID-19. The chain combines TRBV5-1 with TRBJ1-2; 11 bases agree with TRBD1. The CDR3 DNA sequence: TGCGCCAGCAGCTCACCCGGGACAGGGGGACTGGGCGGCTACACCTTC. It yields the protein CASSSPGTGGLGGYTF.